This TCR beta chain was sequenced for a study of cytomegalovirus exposure and HLA in healthy donors. Germline CDR1 ENHRY, CDR2 SYGVKD. Germline trimming cut 11 bases from V and 4 bases from J; bases unmatched to any gene: 8. CDR3 size: 13 residues. This clone showed up just a few times. Antigen unknown. Broader study findings: Some highly shared sequence variants likely arose as a pipeline artifact. In a later analysis, specific HLA alleles were associated with about 18,000 TCR beta sequences at a 0.05 false discovery rate.

A multiplex PCR was run with 60 Vbeta primers and 13 Jbeta primers. The data were produced by immunoSEQ multiplex PCR, yet TCRdb's version contains in-frame clones alone and is incomplete. This table has around 140,000 clones, roughly 9.6% appearing once. The clonotype comes from a woman aged 40 to 55 in good health and CMV-seropositive. The sample consisted of PBMCs. The chain joins TRBV10-3 to TRBJ2-7; 10 bases are a match to TRBD1. CDR3 protein: CAVGTGDTYEQYF. The CDR3 DNA sequence: TGTGCCGTCGGGACAGGGGACACATACGAGCAGTACTTC.